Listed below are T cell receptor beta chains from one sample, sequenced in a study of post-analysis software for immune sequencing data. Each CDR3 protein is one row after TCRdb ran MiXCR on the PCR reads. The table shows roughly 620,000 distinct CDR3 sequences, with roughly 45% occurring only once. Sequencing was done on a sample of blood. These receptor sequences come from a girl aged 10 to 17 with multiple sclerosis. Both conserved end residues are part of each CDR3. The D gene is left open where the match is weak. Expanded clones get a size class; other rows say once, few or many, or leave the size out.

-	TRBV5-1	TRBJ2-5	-	TGCGCCAGCAGCCCCGGGGCCGCAGCTGGCCAAGAGACCCAGTACTTC	CASSPGAAAGQETQYF
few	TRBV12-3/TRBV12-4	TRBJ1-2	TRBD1	TGTGCCAGCAGATTCGGGGCAGGGGGCTATGGCTACACCTTC	CASRFGAGGYGYTF
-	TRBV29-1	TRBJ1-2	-	TGCAGCGTTGTAACAGGAGGAATTAACTATGGCTACACCTTC	CSVVTGGINYGYTF
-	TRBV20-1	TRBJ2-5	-	TGCAGTGCCTCCATCCTGACAGAGGCTTACCAAGAGACCCAGTACTTC	CSASILTEAYQETQYF
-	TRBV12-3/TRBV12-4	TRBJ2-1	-	TGTGCCAGCAGTTTTTTGGGGGCTAGCTCCTACAATGAGCAGTTCTTC	CASSFLGASSYNEQFF
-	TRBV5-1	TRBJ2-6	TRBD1	TGCGCCAGCAGCTACGACAGGGCTGGGGCCAACGTCCTGACTTTC	CASSYDRAGANVLTF
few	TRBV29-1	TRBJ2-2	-	TGCAGCGTGGCCGAAGACACCGGGGAGCTGTTTTTT	CSVAEDTGELFF
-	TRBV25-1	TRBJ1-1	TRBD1	TGTGCCAGCAGTGGGGACAGGGAATGGGGCTATAGAAACACTGAAGCTTTCTTT	CASSGDREWGYRNTEAFF
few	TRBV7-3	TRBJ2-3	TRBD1	TGTGCCAGCAGCCAACAGGGGGGAGGCCCAGATACGCAGTATTTT	CASSQQGGGPDTQYF
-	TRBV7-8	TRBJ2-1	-	TGTGCCAGCAGCTTACCGACGGGACCCCCTAGCAATGAGCAGTTCTTC	CASSLPTGPPSNEQFF
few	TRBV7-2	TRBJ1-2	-	TGTGCCAGCAGCCCAGAAGTGGGTGGCTACACCTTC	CASSPEVGGYTF
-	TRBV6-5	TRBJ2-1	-	TGTGCCAGCAGTTACTCGAGCCAGGGCTACAATGAGCAGTTCTTC	CASSYSSQGYNEQFF
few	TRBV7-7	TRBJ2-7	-	TGTGCCAGCAGCTTATACCGGGACGGGTACGAGCAGTACTTC	CASSLYRDGYEQYF
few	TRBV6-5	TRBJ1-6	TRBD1	TGTGCCAGCAGTCACCAGGGGGCAGGATCACCCCTCCACTTT	CASSHQGAGSPLHF
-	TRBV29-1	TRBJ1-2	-	TGCAGCGCCGGGAGGGCAAGTAACTATGGCTACACCTTC	CSAGRASNYGYTF
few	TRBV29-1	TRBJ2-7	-	TGCAGCGTTGAAAGTCGCCAGGACTACGAGCAGTACTTC	CSVESRQDYEQYF
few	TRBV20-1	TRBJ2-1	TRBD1	TGCAGTGCTCTTTTTCCGGGACAGGGATACAATGAGCAGTTCTTC	CSALFPGQGYNEQFF
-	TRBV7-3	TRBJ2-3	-	TGTGCCAGCAGCGACCGGGGAGATACGCAGTATTTT	CASSDRGDTQYF
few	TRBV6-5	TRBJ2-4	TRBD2	TGTGCCAGCAGTTCCCCTAGCGGAGAAATAGCCAAAAACATTCAGTACTTC	CASSSPSGEIAKNIQYF
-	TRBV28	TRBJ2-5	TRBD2	TGTGCCAGCAGAGCGGGGGCACCTCAAGAGACCCAGTACTTC	CASRAGAPQETQYF
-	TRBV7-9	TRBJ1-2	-	TGTGCCAGCAGCTTAGAAGTTGCAGCTAACTATGGCTACACCTTC	CASSLEVAANYGYTF
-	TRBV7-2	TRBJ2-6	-	TGTGCCAGCACCCAGGTGGGACTGATGACTGGGGCCAACGTCCTGACTTTC	CASTQVGLMTGANVLTF
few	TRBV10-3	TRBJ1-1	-	TGTGCCACCGGGACACCCTATATGAACACTGAAGCTTTCTTT	CATGTPYMNTEAFF
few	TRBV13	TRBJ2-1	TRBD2	TGTGCCAGCAGCTCTCCGGGACTAGCTGGTAATGAGCAGTTCTTC	CASSSPGLAGNEQFF